The 14 T cell receptor beta chains below come from one sample, sequenced in a study of T cell changes during pregnancy in multiple sclerosis. The assay was immunoSEQ multiplex PCR, and TCRdb's table has in-frame clones only and misses some. Found here are 60,000 to 90,000 clones, under 95% of them singletons; the top ten hold just over 2.5%. The sequencing used peripheral blood, collected after pregnancy. Every receptor here comes from a female donor in good health, enrolled as a control in a pregnancy study.

The rearrangement joins TRBV28 to TRBJ2-7, with 9 bases matching TRBD2. Germline CDR1 MDHEN, CDR2 SYDVKM. Trimming removed 5 bases from V and 2 bases from J; junction bases left unmatched: 13. This CDR3 contains 17 residues. CDR3 DNA sequence: TGTGCCAGCAGTCCCCGGGGAGCGGGAGGCTATACCTACGAGCAGTACTTC. It encodes CASSPRGAGGYTYEQYF.

The CDR3 DNA reads as TGTGCCAGCAGCCAAGATCTCCTCGGGGGAGGGAACACTGAAGCTTTCTTT. Amino acid sequence: CASSQDLLGGGNTEAFF. V usage is TRBV14 and J usage is TRBJ1-1, with D perhaps matching TRBD1 (5 bases). The CDR3 loop spans 17 amino acids. V gave up 0 bases and J gave up 1 base, with 15 bases separating them. CDR1 is SGHDN and CDR2 is FVKESK in the germline V gene.

V and J are TRBV6-6 and TRBJ2-2, with 10 bases aligning to TRBD1. This CDR3 region has 15 residues. Germline V gene data show CDR1 as MNHNY and CDR2 as SVGAGI (reference sequence). V shed 5 bases, J shed 10 bases, and the junction held 10 bases outside the gene matches. CDR3 coding DNA: TGTGCCAGCAGTCACCGGGACAGGGGCCTTCCGGAGCTGTTTTTT. It translates to CASSHRDRGLPELFF.

For the CDR3, the DNA is TGTGCCAGCAGTGAACAGACAGTTAACACTGAAGCTTTCTTT. It is translated as CASSEQTVNTEAFF. The genes are TRBV2 and TRBJ1-1; TRBD1 might be the D (5 bases). The CDR3 runs to 14 residues. V lost 2 bases and J 2 bases, leaving 9 bases between the germline ends. In germline, CDR1 is SNHLY, CDR2 FYNNEI.

The sample holds one count of this clone. V gene TRBV21-1 combines with J gene TRBJ2-3; the table gives TRBD2 as D, unverified against the DNA. TRBV21-1 counts as a pseudogene. CDR3 length: 19 amino acids. Written as DNA, the CDR3 is TGTGCCAGCATCCTGGCGGAGGGGACTAGCTCAGTAAGCACAGATACGCAGTATTTT. Protein sequence: CASILAEGTSSVSTDTQYF.

V usage is TRBV28 and J usage is TRBJ2-1, with 16 positions matching TRBD2. The CDR3 consists of 15 residues. V lost 2 bases, J lost 9 bases, and 1 base stayed unmatched. Germline V lookup: CDR1 MDHEN, CDR2 SYDVKM. The CDR3 coding sequence is TGTGCCAGCAGTTTAGGGACTAGCGGGAGGGGTGAGCAGTTCTTC. This gives the protein CASSLGTSGRGEQFF.

The count of this clone is one. The chain is built from TRBV6-9 and TRBJ2-5; 7 positions match TRBD1. The length of the CDR3 is 11 residues. Losses at the gene ends were 11 bases for V and 3 bases for J; bases not matched to a gene: 3. Per germline, CDR1 MNHGY and CDR2 SVAAGI. CDR3 residues: CACDREETQYF. In nucleotides, the CDR3 is TGTGCCTGCGACAGGGAAGAGACCCAGTACTTC.

The rearrangement uses TRBV5-5 and TRBJ1-4, with a possible D match to TRBD1 (6 bases). Per germline, CDR1 SGHKS and CDR2 YYEKEE (reference sequence). The CDR3 runs to 15 residues. Between the trimmed V and J ends, which lost 0 bases and 5 bases, there was a span of 11 bases. The CDR3 region is CASSLGSRGNEKLFF. CDR3 coding DNA: TGTGCCAGCAGCTTGGGATCCAGGGGAAATGAAAAACTGTTTTTT.

The genes are TRBV27 and TRBJ2-7, with 8 bases aligning to TRBD1. There are 14 residues in the CDR3. V trimming: 8 bases; J trimming: 6 bases; junction bases outside the gene matches: 12. Germline CDR1 and CDR2: MNHEY and SMNVEV (reference sequence). The CDR3 loop is CASAWDRRGGEQYF. The CDR3 DNA is TGTGCCAGCGCCTGGGACAGGAGAGGGGGCGAGCAGTACTTC.

The chain combines TRBV5-1 with TRBJ1-1, with unresolved D. This CDR3 contains 14 residues. Germline loops: CDR1 SGHRS, CDR2 YFSETQ. V lost 7 bases, J lost 2 bases, and 15 bases lay in between. Here the CDR3 reads CASSAPSRNTEAFF. The DNA for the CDR3 is TGCGCCAGCTCCGCGCCGTCACGAAACACTGAAGCTTTCTTT.

The chain combines TRBV7-3 with TRBJ1-2; D is ambiguous. There are 13 residues in the CDR3. Germline V lookup: CDR1 SGHTA, CDR2 FQGTGA. V lost 3 bases and J 2 bases, leaving 7 bases between the germline ends. The CDR3 DNA reads as TGTGCCAGCAGCTTCGACGGGAACTATGGCTACACCTTC. It codes for CASSFDGNYGYTF.

The chain links TRBV18 to TRBJ1-2; the D gene is possibly TRBD1 (5 bases). Trimming took off 5 bases at V and 8 bases at J, with 21 bases between the two ends. Per the germline V gene, CDR1 is KGHSH and CDR2 is LQKENI. The CDR3 is made up of 15 amino acids. CDR3 DNA sequence: TGTGCCAGCTCAGCATACACGGGACTCGCCCTGGGCTACACCTTC. This gives the protein CASSAYTGLALGYTF.

The V gene is TRBV6-5, the J gene TRBJ1-3, with D maybe TRBD1 (5 bases). Trimming cost V 6 bases and J 4 bases, with 13 bases left between them. CDR1 is MNHEY and CDR2 is SVGAGI in the germline V gene. The CDR3 runs 14 residues. CDR3 DNA: TGTGCCAGCAGCACGGGGGAAAGGGGAAACACCATATATTTT. Translation: CASSTGERGNTIYF.

This chain connects TRBV2 to TRBJ1-2; unclear D gene. The germline V and J ends were trimmed by 6 bases and 2 bases, with 13 bases remaining between them. The CDR3 contains 14 residues. The germline V gene encodes CDR1 SNHLY and CDR2 FYNNEI. The CDR3 sequence is CASREGSKNYGYTF. The CDR3 DNA reads as TGTGCCAGCAGGGAGGGCAGCAAGAACTATGGCTACACCTTC.